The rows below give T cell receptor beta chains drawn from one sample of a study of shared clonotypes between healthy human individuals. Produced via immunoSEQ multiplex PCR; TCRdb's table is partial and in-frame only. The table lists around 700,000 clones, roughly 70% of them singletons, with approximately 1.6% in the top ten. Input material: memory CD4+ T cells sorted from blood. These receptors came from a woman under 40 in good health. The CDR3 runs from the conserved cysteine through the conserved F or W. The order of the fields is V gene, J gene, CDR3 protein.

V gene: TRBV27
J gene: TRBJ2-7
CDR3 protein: CASRTRQGPGEQYF

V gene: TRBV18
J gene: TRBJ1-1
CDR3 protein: CASSGRDVGDTEAFF

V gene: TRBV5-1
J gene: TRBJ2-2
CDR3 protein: CASTRGTGDTGELFF

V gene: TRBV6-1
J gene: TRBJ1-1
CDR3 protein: CASFSAGGYTEAFF

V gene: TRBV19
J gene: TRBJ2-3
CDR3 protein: CASSRGPRGTDTQYF

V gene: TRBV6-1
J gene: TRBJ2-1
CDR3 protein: CASRQVSYNEQFF

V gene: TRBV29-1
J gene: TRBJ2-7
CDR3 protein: CSVEGGYEQYF

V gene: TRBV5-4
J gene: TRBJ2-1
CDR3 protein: CASSLSSGPTYNEQFF

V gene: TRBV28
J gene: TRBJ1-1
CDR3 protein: CAGREGWNTEAFF

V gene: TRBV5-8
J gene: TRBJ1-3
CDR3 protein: CASSLQGALRNTIYF

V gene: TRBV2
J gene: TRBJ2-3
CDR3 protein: CASIPQAADTQYF

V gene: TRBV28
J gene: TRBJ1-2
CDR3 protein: CASSFQGTRNGYTF

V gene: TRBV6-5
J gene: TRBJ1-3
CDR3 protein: CASSYWTGGSGNTIYF

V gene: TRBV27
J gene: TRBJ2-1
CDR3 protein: CASSGRGDRAYNEQFF

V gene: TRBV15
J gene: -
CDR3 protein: CATSRGGGLAGRITYEQYF

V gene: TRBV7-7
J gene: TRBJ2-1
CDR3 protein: CASSLGAGEYNEQFF

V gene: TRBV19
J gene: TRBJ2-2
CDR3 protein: CASSIEGLAGGELFF

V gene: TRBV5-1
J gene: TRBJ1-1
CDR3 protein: CASSWGRDSTEAFF

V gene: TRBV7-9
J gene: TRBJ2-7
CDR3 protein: CASSPARYPYEQYF

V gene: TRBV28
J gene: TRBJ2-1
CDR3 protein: CASSIPGGVGSEQFF

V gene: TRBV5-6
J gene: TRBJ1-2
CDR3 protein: CASSLAGTPVGYGYTF

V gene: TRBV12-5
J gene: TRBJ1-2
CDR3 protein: CASGEHIREYGYTF

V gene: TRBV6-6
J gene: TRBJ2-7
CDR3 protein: CASSYSAPGEDEQYF

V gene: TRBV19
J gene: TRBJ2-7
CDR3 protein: CASSTSTSGDLYEQYF

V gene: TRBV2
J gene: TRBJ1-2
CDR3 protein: CASSPQGGFSYGYTF

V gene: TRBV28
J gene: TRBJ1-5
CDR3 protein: CASSLRQARYSNQPQHF

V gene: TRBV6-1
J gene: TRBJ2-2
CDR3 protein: CASSETGVRTGELFF

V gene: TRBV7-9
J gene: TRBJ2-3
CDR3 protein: CASSLSGQYTDTQYF

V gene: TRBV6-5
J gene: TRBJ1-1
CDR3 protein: CASSYSTGGGWAFF

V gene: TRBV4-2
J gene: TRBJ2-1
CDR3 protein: CASSPGDRSINEQFF

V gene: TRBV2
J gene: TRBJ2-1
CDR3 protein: CASSRLVQGNEQFF

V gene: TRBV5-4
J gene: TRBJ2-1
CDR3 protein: CASSFDRQAWNEQFF

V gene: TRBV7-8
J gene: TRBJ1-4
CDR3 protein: CASSADRLGEKLFF

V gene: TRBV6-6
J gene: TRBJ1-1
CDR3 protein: CASSRNQIMNTEAFF

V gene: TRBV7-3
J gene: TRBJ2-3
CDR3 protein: CASSLTYTDTQYF

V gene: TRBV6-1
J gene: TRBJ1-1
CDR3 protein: CASSERGEITEAFF

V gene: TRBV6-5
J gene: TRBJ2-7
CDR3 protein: CASGASHPRGYEQYF

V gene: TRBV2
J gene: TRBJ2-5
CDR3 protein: CASSEAPRVSQETQYF

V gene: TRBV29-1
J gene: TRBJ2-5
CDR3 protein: CSVGQGLETQYF

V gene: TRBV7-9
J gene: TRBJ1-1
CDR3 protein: CASSWQGENTEAFF

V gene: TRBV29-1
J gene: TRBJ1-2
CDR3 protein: CSAWGQGPYGYTF

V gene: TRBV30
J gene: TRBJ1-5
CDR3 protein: CAWSGDTLNQPQHF

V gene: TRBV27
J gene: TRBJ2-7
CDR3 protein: CASKKQPSSYEQYF

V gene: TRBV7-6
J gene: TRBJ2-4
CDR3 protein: CASSLAHSAKNIQYF

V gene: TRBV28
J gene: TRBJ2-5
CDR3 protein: CASRMLRSSETQYF

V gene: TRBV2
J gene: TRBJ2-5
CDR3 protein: CASTQGQRETQYF

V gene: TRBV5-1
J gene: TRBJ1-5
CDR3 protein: CASSLGTGTGAQPQHF

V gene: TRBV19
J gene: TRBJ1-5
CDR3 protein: CASSSGRDQPQHF

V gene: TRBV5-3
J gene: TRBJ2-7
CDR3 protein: CASTRGWETYEQYF